This TCR beta chain appears in the sequencing data of a study of OX40 agonist ivuxolimab in advanced cancers. This clone was recorded only once. Its antigen is undetermined. TCRdb's copy holds only in-frame clones and misses some; the assay was immunoSEQ multiplex PCR. Found here are approximately 3,300 clones, roughly 90% of them singletons; the top ten hold under 2%. Study-wide results and limits: Part of the nonresponder group also had normalized T-cell clonal expansion that was low.

Per the germline V gene, CDR1 is SGHTA and CDR2 is FQGNSA. Trimming stripped 5 bases from V and 1 base from J, with 8 bases between. CDR3 length: 13 residues. Specimen: CD4+ or CD8+ T cells sorted from blood, collected in a trial of the OX40 agonist ivuxolimab. This chain uses TRBV7-2 with TRBJ1-2; possibly TRBD1 for D (6 bases). This sequence was found in an adult with an advanced solid tumor such as melanoma, head and neck, liver or kidney cancer. DNA for the CDR3: TGTGCCAGCAGCGTGGACAGTAACTATGGCTACACCTTC. Residues: CASSVDSNYGYTF.